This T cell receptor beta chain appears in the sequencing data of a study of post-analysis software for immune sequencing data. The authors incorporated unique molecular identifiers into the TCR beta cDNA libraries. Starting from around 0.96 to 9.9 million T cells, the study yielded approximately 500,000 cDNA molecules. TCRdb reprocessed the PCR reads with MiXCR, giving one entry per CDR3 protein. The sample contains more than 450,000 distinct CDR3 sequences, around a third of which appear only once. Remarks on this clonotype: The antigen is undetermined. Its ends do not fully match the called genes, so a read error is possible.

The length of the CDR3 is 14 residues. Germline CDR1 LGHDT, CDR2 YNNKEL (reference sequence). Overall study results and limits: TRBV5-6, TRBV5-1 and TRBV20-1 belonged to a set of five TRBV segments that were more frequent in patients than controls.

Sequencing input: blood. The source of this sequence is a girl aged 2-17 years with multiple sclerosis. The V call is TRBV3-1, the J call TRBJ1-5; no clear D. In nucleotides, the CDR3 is TGTGCCAGCAGCCTAGCGGGTAATACTCAGCTCCAGCATTTT. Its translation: CASSLAGNTQLQHF.